Shown below are 9 T cell receptor beta chains from a single sample sequenced in a study of regulatory T cells in long-lasting Graves disease. The time point here: newly diagnosed GD, antithyroid drugs for less than 3 months. Scientists built the TCR library using RNA that was extracted from PBMCs. CDR3 regions were amplified by Arm-PCR using iRepertoire HTBI primers to build TCR beta libraries. TCRdb re-analysed the multiplex PCR reads in MiXCR, keeping a single row per CDR3 protein. The sample contains 360,000 or so distinct CDR3 sequences, approximately 12% of which appear only once. The same specimen was also included in a second study, on T cells in Graves' hyperthyroidism and ophthalmopathy.

The input for sequencing was peripheral blood mononuclear cells (PBMCs), taken at new diagnosis, from a patient treated with antithyroid drugs. The receptors shown here come from a woman younger than 35 with Graves disease.

This clonotype was counted a few times. The rearrangement uses TRBV29-1 and TRBJ2-2; TRBD1 might be the D (6 bases). Germline V CDR1 and CDR2: SQVTM, ANQGSEA. The CDR3 runs 17 residues. Between the trimmed V and J ends, which lost 5 bases and 5 bases, there was a span of 24 bases. The chain's CDR3 is CSVKMGHKSDITGELFF. CDR3 sequence (DNA): TGCAGCGTTAAGATGGGACACAAGTCTGACATTACCGGGGAGCTGTTTTTT.

This clonotype was observed many times. The V gene is TRBV20-1, the J gene TRBJ1-1; D is ambiguous. The CDR3 is made up of 12 amino acids. Germline V CDR1 and CDR2: DFQATT, SNEGSKA (reference sequence). The V end lost 6 bases, the J end lost 1 base, and 9 bases lay between the germline ends. The chain's CDR3 is CSASGPNTEAFF. The CDR3, as DNA: TGCAGTGCCAGTGGACCGAACACTGAAGCTTTCTTT.

This clonotype has ten or more counts. V and J are TRBV28 and TRBJ2-2; TRBD2 aligns across 11 bases. Germline lookup yields CDR1 MDHEN and CDR2 SYDVKM. V lost 3 bases, J lost 4 bases, and 4 bases stayed unmatched. The CDR3 consists of 16 residues. CDR3 region: CASSFLAGGGTGELFF. CDR3 DNA sequence: TGTGCCAGCAGTTTTCTAGCGGGAGGTGGCACCGGGGAGCTGTTTTTT.

There are many counts of this clonotype. The J gene is TRBJ2-1, the V gene TRBV28; the D call may be TRBD1 or TRBD2 (6 bases each). CDR1 is MDHEN and CDR2 is SYDVKM in the germline V gene. This CDR3 is 15 amino acids long. V shed 6 bases and J shed 8 bases, with 20 bases lying between them. As DNA, the CDR3 is TGTGCCAGCAGCTCCAGGGGAGGAGAAAGGCATGAGCAGTTCTTC. It is translated as CASSSRGGERHEQFF.

The rearrangement links TRBV4-2 to TRBJ2-7; 9 bases match TRBD2. Trimming at V came to 0 bases and at J to 1 base, leaving 4 bases not matched to a gene. CDR1 and CDR2 (germline): LGHNA, YNFKEQ. CDR3 length: 16 residues. CDR3 protein: CASSQDLAGSSYEQYV. CDR3 DNA sequence: TGTGCCAGCAGCCAAGATCTAGCGGGAAGTTCCTACGAGCAGTACGTC.

As regards this clonotype: This may be a read error, as it is one base from a much larger clone. J is TRBJ1-1 and V is TRBV6-5; 8 nucleotides line up with TRBD1. This CDR3 has 15 residues. CDR1 MNHEY and CDR2 SVGAGI come from the germline V gene. The CDR3 protein is CDSRFDRGRNTEAFF. As DNA, the CDR3 is TGTGACAGCAGATTCGACAGGGGAAGGAACACTGAAGCTTTCTTT.

This clonotype was observed a few times. The chain is built from TRBV6-2 or TRBV6-3 and TRBJ2-7; D unclear. V dropped 5 bases and J dropped 0 bases, with 14 bases sitting between them. The CDR3 covers 15 residues. Germline values: CDR1 MNHEY, CDR2 SVGEGT. CDR3 DNA: TGTGCCAGCAGTCCTGACGGATTCATCTCCTACGAGCAGTACTTC. Protein: CASSPDGFISYEQYF.

At least ten counts were recorded for this clonotype. J is TRBJ1-2 and V is TRBV7-2; D possibly corresponds to TRBD1 (6 bases). CDR3 length: 15 residues. V was trimmed by 5 bases and J by 6 bases, leaving 19 bases between them. Germline CDR1 SGHTA, CDR2 FQGNSA. The CDR3 protein is CASSPEGHAVHGYTF. CDR3 nucleotide sequence: TGTGCCAGCAGCCCGGAGGGACACGCGGTACATGGCTACACCTTC.

J is TRBJ2-5 and V is TRBV5-4; D call uncertain. V lost 4 bases, J lost 0 bases, and 16 bases lay in between. Germline assignment: CDR1 SGHNT and CDR2 YYREEE (reference sequence). The CDR3 loop spans 16 amino acids. CDR3 nucleotide sequence: TGTGCCAGCAGCCCGTCCCTTTACGTGAACCAAGAGACCCAGTACTTC. It specifies CASSPSLYVNQETQYF.